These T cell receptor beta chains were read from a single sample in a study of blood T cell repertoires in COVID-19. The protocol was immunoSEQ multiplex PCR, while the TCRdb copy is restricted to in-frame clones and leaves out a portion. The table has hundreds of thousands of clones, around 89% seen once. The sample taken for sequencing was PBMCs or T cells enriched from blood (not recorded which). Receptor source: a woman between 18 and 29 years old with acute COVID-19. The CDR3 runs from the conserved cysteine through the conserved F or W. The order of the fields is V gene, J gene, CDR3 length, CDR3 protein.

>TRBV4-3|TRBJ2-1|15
CASSLGQGVYNEQFF
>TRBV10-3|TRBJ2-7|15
CAISERLAETYEQYF
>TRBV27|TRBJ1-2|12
CASGTGSNGYTF
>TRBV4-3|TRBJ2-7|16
CASSQATSGQSYEQYF
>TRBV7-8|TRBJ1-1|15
CASSLAGRMNTEAFF
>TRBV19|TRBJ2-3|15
CATLGLAESADTQYF
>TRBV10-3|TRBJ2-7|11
CAISTGYEQYF
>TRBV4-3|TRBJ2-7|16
CASSQDLAGAPYEQYF
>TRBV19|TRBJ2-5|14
CASSMGQGWETQYF
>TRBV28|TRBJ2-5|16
CASSLNPRQLQETQYF
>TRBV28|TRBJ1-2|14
CASSLGGAPRPYTF
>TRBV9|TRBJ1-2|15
CASSTQTGFGYGYTF
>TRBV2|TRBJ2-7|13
CASTLAGTYEQYF
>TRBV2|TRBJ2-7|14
CASRLLVVSYEQYF
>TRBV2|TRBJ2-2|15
CASSERGLNTGELFF
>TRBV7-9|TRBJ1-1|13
CASSTGASSEAFF
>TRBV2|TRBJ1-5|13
CASRGQGRQPQHF